This TCR beta chain comes out of a study of blood T cell repertoires in COVID-19. The overall study: The United States, Italy and Spain supplied acute and convalescent COVID-19 samples. From T cells, B-cell-depleted T cells, or PBMCs came the material, which was cDNA or gDNA.

The V and J ends lost 1 base and 5 bases, in that order; junction bases with no gene match: 5. CDR3 length: 15 residues. Germline assignment: CDR1 SGHAT and CDR2 FQNNGV. The authors' processing: Estimated nucleated cell counts came from reference gene primer amplification. The method was immunoSEQ multiplex PCR; TCRdb's version includes in-frame clones alone and lacks a portion of them. The D gene and trimming were derived from the DNA, and the V and J assignments and clone size from that table. The table lists some 160,000 clones, roughly 90% of them singletons. The J gene is TRBJ2-3, the V gene TRBV11-2; TRBD2 aligns across 8 bases. Sequenced material: peripheral blood. The clonotype originates from a man between 18 and 29 years old with acute or convalescent COVID-19. The CDR3 region is CASSLVRGGEDTQYF. DNA for the CDR3: TGTGCCAGCAGCTTAGTCCGGGGGGGGGAAGATACGCAGTATTTT.